One sample yielded the 15 T cell receptor beta chains listed below, sequenced in a study of cytomegalovirus exposure and HLA in healthy donors. Using immunoSEQ multiplex PCR, the repertoire was profiled, and TCRdb retains in-frame clones only, with some absent. Of around 130,000 clones in the sample, 85% to 90% are singletons; the top ten hold about 3%. Sequenced material: PBMCs. These receptors were collected from a man aged 25-45 years in good health and CMV-seronegative.

For the CDR3, the DNA is TGTGCCAGCAGCTCCTCCGGGACAGAGACTTCCTATGGCTACACCTTC. Its translation: CASSSSGTETSYGYTF. The chain has TRBV11-1 and TRBJ1-2, with 7 bases aligning to TRBD1. This CDR3 is 16 amino acids long. J was trimmed by 4 bases and V by 4 bases; bases with no gene match: 12. CDR1 and CDR2 from the germline V gene are SGHAT and FQDESV (reference sequence).

The V call is TRBV19, the J call TRBJ1-5; no clear D. From germline, CDR1 is LNHDA and CDR2 SQIVND (reference sequence). V was pared by 3 bases and J by 4 bases, with 7 bases between. The length of the CDR3 is 13 residues. Here the CDR3 DNA reads TGTGCCAGTAGTATCCAGGCAAATCAGCCCCAGCATTTT. It yields the protein CASSIQANQPQHF. Using reference TRBV19 and TRBJ1-5 for the parts outside the CDR3, the full variable domain is DGGITQSPKYLFRKEGQNVTLSCEQNLNHDAMYWYRQDPGQGLRLIYYSQIVNDFQKGDIAEGYSVSREKKESFPLTVTSAQKNPTAFYLCASSIQANQPQHFGDGTRLSIL.

The chain is built from TRBV13 and TRBJ1-1, with TRBD1 identical over 8 bases. The germline V gene encodes CDR1 PRHDT and CDR2 FYEKMQ (reference sequence). The CDR3 covers 15 residues. With 0 bases clipped from V and 3 bases from J, the junction kept 3 bases outside the gene matches. CDR3 protein: CASSLGTGEDTEAFF. CDR3 nucleotides: TGTGCCAGCAGCTTAGGGACAGGGGAAGACACTGAAGCTTTCTTT.

The chain recombines TRBV29-1 with TRBJ2-3; TRBD2 aligns across 9 bases. CDR1 SQVTM and CDR2 ANQGSEA come from the germline V gene. J was trimmed by 7 bases and V by 4 bases; bases with no gene match: 9. The CDR3 runs 14 residues. CDR3 DNA sequence: TGCAGCGTTGGGGGAGCGGGGGGTTCATATACGCAGTATTTT. Amino acids: CSVGGAGGSYTQYF.

The chain carries TRBV4-2 and TRBJ2-1, with D tentatively TRBD1 (6 bases). The germline V gene has CDR1 LGHNA and CDR2 YNFKEQ. CDR3 length equals 16 residues. Deletions cut 0 bases from V and 4 bases from J, with 13 bases between. CDR3 DNA sequence: TGTGCCAGCAGCCAAGACCAGGGGCTCGGGTACAATGAGCAGTTCTTC. Its translation is CASSQDQGLGYNEQFF.

The chain carries TRBV5-1 and TRBJ2-5; 8 bases align to TRBD2. The DNA end is more similar to TRBJ2-7, so the J call may be wrong. Germline V gives CDR1 SGHRS, CDR2 YFSETQ. This CDR3 comprises 14 residues. The CDR3 is CASSLATSGYEQYF. CDR3 coding DNA: TGCGCCAGCAGCTTGGCAACTAGCGGCTACGAGCAGTACTTC.

The chain combines TRBV18 with TRBJ2-3; 7 bases fit TRBD2. V dropped 2 bases and J dropped 5; count of bases not matched to a gene: 7. Germline CDR1 is KGHSH and CDR2 is LQKENI. The CDR3 is 15 amino acids. This CDR3 reads CASSPSAGAGDTQYF. CDR3 in DNA: TGTGCCAGCTCACCATCGGCGGGAGCGGGAGATACGCAGTATTTT.

This chain links TRBV7-9 with TRBJ1-6; TRBD1 aligns across 7 bases. V trimming: 2 bases; J trimming: 7 bases; junction bases outside the gene matches: 2. The CDR3 contains 14 residues. In germline, CDR1 is SEHNR, CDR2 FQNEAQ (reference sequence). CDR3 sequence (DNA): TGTGCCAGCAGCTTAACAGGGGTCAATTCACCCCTCCACTTT. This translates into CASSLTGVNSPLHF.

V usage is TRBV20-1 and J usage is TRBJ1-2; D gene unclear. This CDR3 is 11 amino acids long. Trimming stripped 6 bases from V and 6 bases from J, with 11 bases between. The V gene's germline CDR1 is DFQATT and CDR2 SNEGSKA (reference sequence). This CDR3 is CSAKGGDGYTF. DNA of the CDR3: TGCAGTGCCAAGGGCGGGGATGGCTACACCTTC.

CDR3 loop: CASRTDRATGELFF. DNA for the CDR3: TGCGCCAGCAGGACAGACAGGGCGACCGGGGAGCTGTTTTTT. The rearrangement joins TRBV5-1 to TRBJ2-2; TRBD1 aligns across 7 bases. The CDR3 contains 14 residues. Looked up from germline, CDR1 is SGHRS and CDR2 is YFSETQ. The junction had 6 bases not matched to a gene; V was cut back by 5 bases and J by 5 bases. Drawing the rest from reference TRBV5-1 and TRBJ2-2, the complete variable domain is KAGVTQTPRYLIKTRGQQVTLSCSPISGHRSVSWYQQTPGQGLQFLFEYFSETQRNKGNFPGRFSGRQFSNSRSEMNVSTLELGDSALYLCASRTDRATGELFFGEGSRLTVL.

The gene calls are TRBV11-2 and TRBJ2-1; TRBD1 matches 9 bases. Germline V gene lookup returns CDR1 SGHAT and CDR2 FQNNGV. This CDR3 contains 18 residues. V shed 7 bases and J 1 base; nucleotides not matched to a gene: 14. CDR3 loop: CASTVSWVGTGSYNEQFF. DNA of the CDR3: TGTGCCAGCACCGTTAGCTGGGTTGGGACAGGGTCCTACAATGAGCAGTTCTTC.

The chain is built from TRBV29-1 and TRBJ2-7, with a tentative D call TRBD2 (6 bases). Germline CDR1 and CDR2: SQVTM and ANQGSEA. The CDR3 has 11 amino acids. The V end lost 8 bases, the J end lost 3 bases, and 11 bases lay between the germline ends. The CDR3 DNA follows: TGCAGCTTCGGACTAAACTACGAGCAGTACTTC. Its translation: CSFGLNYEQYF.

The chain is built from TRBV6-1 and TRBJ2-7; 12 bases are shared with TRBD1. Germline V lookup: CDR1 MNHNS, CDR2 SASEGT. CDR3 length: 13 amino acids. V lost 6 bases, J lost 4 bases, and 1 base stayed unmatched. The CDR3 sequence is CASRGQGAYEQYF. The CDR3 DNA reads as TGTGCCAGCAGGGGACAGGGGGCATACGAGCAGTACTTC.

The V gene is TRBV27, the J gene TRBJ1-2, with D maybe TRBD1 (6 bases). Germline CDR1 MNHEY, CDR2 SMNVEV (reference sequence). Trimming removed 3 bases at V and 6 bases at J, with 14 bases between. This CDR3 has 14 amino acids. CDR3 protein: CASSFQGMRNGYTF. The CDR3 region has the DNA TGTGCCAGCAGTTTCCAGGGGATGAGGAATGGCTACACCTTC.

The rearrangement links TRBV19 to TRBJ1-1; D possibly corresponds to TRBD1 (6 bases). Germline V gives CDR1 LNHDA, CDR2 SQIVND (reference sequence). Trimming cost V 7 bases and J 1 base, with 22 bases left between them. This CDR3 spans 17 amino acids. The CDR3 is CASTIWGQGRGNTEAFF. The CDR3 DNA sequence: TGTGCCAGTACCATCTGGGGGCAGGGCCGGGGGAACACTGAAGCTTTCTTT. The whole variable domain, filled in from reference TRBV19 and TRBJ1-1, reads DGGITQSPKYLFRKEGQNVTLSCEQNLNHDAMYWYRQDPGQGLRLIYYSQIVNDFQKGDIAEGYSVSREKKESFPLTVTSAQKNPTAFYLCASTIWGQGRGNTEAFFGQGTRLTVV.